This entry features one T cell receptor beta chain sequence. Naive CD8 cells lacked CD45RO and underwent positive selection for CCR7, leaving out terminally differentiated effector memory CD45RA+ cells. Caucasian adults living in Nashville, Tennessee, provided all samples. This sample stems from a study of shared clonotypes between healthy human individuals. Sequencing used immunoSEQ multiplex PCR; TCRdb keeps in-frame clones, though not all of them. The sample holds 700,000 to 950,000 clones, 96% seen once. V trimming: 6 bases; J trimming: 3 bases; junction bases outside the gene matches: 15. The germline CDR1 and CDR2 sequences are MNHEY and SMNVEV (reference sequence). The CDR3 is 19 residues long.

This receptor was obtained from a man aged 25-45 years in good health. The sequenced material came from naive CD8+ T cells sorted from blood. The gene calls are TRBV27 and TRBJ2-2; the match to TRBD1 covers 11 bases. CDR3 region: CASRPSPGQGVYDTGELFF. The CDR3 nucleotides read TGTGCCAGCAGACCATCCCCGGGACAGGGGGTTTATGACACCGGGGAGCTGTTTTTT.